This entry concerns a single T cell receptor (beta chain). This clone was counted a single time. Its antigen remains undetermined. No base-level quality is on record; no much larger clone is a single base apart. A distance of 16 bases separates the germline ends of V and J, which lose 5 bases and 6 bases respectively. CDR1 and CDR2, per the germline V gene, are SGHAT and FQNNGV. Inclusive of the bounding cysteine and phenylalanine, the CDR3 is 15 residues long. The DNA shown is the 45-base CDR3, in frame from base 1. To sequence the TCRbeta CDR3 region, genomic DNA was isolated from the sorted cells. The immunoSEQ Assay was used to sequence the TCRbeta CDR3 regions. As stored in TCRdb, this immuneACCESS dataset retains in-frame rearrangements with V and J assigned. A fraction of the clones does not appear; measured against another copy, unresolved V genes explain less than half of the discrepancy, and the remainder lacks a known reason. Within this sample are under 50,000 clones, with approximately 88% of them counted one time only. In total, the top ten clones hold less than 3.5% of the sample.

This entry comes from a study of OX40 agonist ivuxolimab in advanced cancers. Some background on the complete study: The costimulatory receptor OX40 (CD134) was targeted by ivuxolimab, a fully human IgG2 agonistic monoclonal antibody. The paper reports the monotherapy dose-escalation portion (N of about 54 patients) of the phase I ivuxolimab trial. Of the roughly 54 dose-escalation patients, hepatocellular carcinoma was present in about 19, melanoma in approximately 15, renal cell carcinoma in 9 and head and neck cancer in 9. The purpose of peripheral TCRbeta sequencing was to test whether ivuxolimab changed TCR sequence diversity and led to clonal T-cell expansion. In the dose-escalation cohort, 70% to 90% of patients were male, and the mean age was 60 years with a range of 23 to 79. Intravenous ivuxolimab was administered to patients every 2 weeks at six dose levels: 0.01, 0.1, 0.3, 1.5, 3 and 10 mg/kg. Prior anti-PD-1, anti-PD-L1 or anti-CTLA-4 therapy was permitted, and approximately 40% of dose-escalation patients had received checkpoint inhibitors. Three dose-escalation patients achieved partial responses, one with hepatocellular carcinoma and two with cutaneous melanoma. On the study overall, not on this receptor specifically: The antigen specificity of the peripheral T cells that underwent clonal expansion was not determined. Low levels of normalized T-cell clonal expansion were also seen in some patients who did not respond. Clonal expansion of both CD4+ and CD8+ blood T cells was observed from baseline to week 6 at doses 0.1 to 3.0 mg/kg. In the 0.1-3.0 mg/kg groups, partial responders were among the patients with the lowest normalized peripheral clonal expansion, particularly in CD8+ T cells. After ivuxolimab, CD8+ T cells had more expanded clones than CD4+ T cells on average.

The trial excluded patients who had a history of autoimmune disease or were on systemic immunosuppression. Peripheral blood for TCR sequencing was collected from all dose cohorts at baseline, on cycle 4 day 1, and on cycle 7 day 1. Samples were obtained from an open-label, multicenter, first-in-human phase I dose-escalation trial of ivuxolimab. Adults with locally advanced or metastatic head and neck squamous cell, hepatocellular, melanoma or renal cell carcinoma were enrolled in the trial. CD4+ and CD8+ T cells were sorted separately from peripheral blood before TCR sequencing. The sequence was collected from an adult with an advanced solid tumor such as melanoma, head and neck, liver or kidney cancer. Sequenced material: CD4+ or CD8+ T cells sorted from blood, taken in a trial of the OX40 agonist ivuxolimab. The rearranged segments are TRBV11-2 and TRBJ2-2; a tentative D call is TRBD1 (5 bases match). The DNA sequence is TGTGCCAGCAGCGCCCCGTGGCAGGGCCCCGGGGAGCTGTTTTTT. It codes for CASSAPWQGPGELFF.